One sample yielded the 9 T cell receptor beta chains listed below, sequenced in a study of T-cell reconstitution after alpha-beta-depleted transplantation in children. Preparation of the TCRbeta library involved a method that used unique molecular identifiers. TCRdb recomputed calls from the PCR reads with MiXCR, one row per CDR3 protein. The sample contains 80,000 or so distinct CDR3 sequences, over 12% of which appear only once. Source: PBMCs, mostly from graft donor cells, taken 180 days after TCRalphabeta/CD19-depleted stem cell transplant. All receptors come from a male patient under 10 years old who had a stem cell transplant for acute lymphoblastic leukemia, so the T cells may come from the graft donor.

Many counts were recorded for this clonotype. This sequence joins TRBV28 and TRBJ2-7; D is possibly TRBD1 or TRBD2 (6 bases each). V was cut by 2 bases and J by 7 bases, with 18 bases left in between. Germline V lookup: CDR1 MDHEN, CDR2 SYDVKM. This CDR3 has 15 residues. CDR3 nucleotide sequence: TGTGCCAGCAGTTTAAGGACAGCGGGCTTTTGGGAGCAGTACTTC. Translated: CASSLRTAGFWEQYF.

The sample holds many counts of this clonotype. The chain is built from TRBV4-3 and TRBJ2-7; the match to TRBD2 covers 8 bases. Trimming at V came to 4 bases and at J to 3 bases, leaving 14 bases not matched to a gene. Germline-derived CDR1 and CDR2 are LGHNA and YSLEER. The CDR3 contains 17 residues. The CDR3 spells CASSRTLSPTSDYEQYF. The CDR3 DNA reads as TGCGCCAGCAGCCGGACCCTCAGTCCGACTAGCGACTACGAGCAGTACTTC.

CDR3 in DNA: TGCGCCAGCAGCCGCATGACAGGGAATGAAGCTTTCTTT. This gives the protein CASSRMTGNEAFF. The chain recombines TRBV4-3 with TRBJ1-1; 7 bases agree with TRBD1. The trim removed 4 bases at V and 7 bases at J, leaving 6 bases unmatched. Germline CDR1 and CDR2: LGHNA and YSLEER. The CDR3 covers 13 residues.

CDR3 in amino acids: CASSQVRGPTGQFF. The CDR3 coding sequence is TGTGCCAGCAGCCAAGTTCGAGGGCCTACCGGGCAGTTCTTC. This chain connects TRBV14 to TRBJ2-1; perhaps TRBD2 as D (5 bases). CDR1 and CDR2 (germline): SGHDN, FVKESK. Trimming cost V 1 base and J 12 bases, with 16 bases left between them. The CDR3 is made up of 14 amino acids.

This clonotype has only a few counts. The chain uses TRBV30 and TRBJ2-1; the D is unclear. Trimming took off 0 bases at V and 5 bases at J, with 5 bases between the two ends. In germline, CDR1 is GTSNPN, CDR2 SVGIG (reference sequence). CDR3 length equals 12 residues. The CDR3 region has the DNA TGTGCCTGGAGTGTGTTCAACAATGAGCAGTTCTTC. Translating gives CAWSVFNNEQFF.

This clonotype was seen more than once but under ten times. The V call is TRBV5-1, the J call TRBJ2-2; possible D gene TRBD2, 5 bases. Germline values: CDR1 SGHRS, CDR2 YFSETQ. This CDR3 has 12 residues. The V and J ends lost 5 bases and 4 bases respectively, with 6 bases between them. CDR3 nucleotides: TGCGCCAGCAGAACTAGCACCGGGGAGCTGTTTTTT. Its protein product is CASRTSTGELFF. Complete variable domain (other parts from reference TRBV5-1 and TRBJ2-2): KAGVTQTPRYLIKTRGQQVTLSCSPISGHRSVSWYQQTPGQGLQFLFEYFSETQRNKGNFPGRFSGRQFSNSRSEMNVSTLELGDSALYLCASRTSTGELFFGEGSRLTVL.

This clonotype was seen a handful of times. The chain carries TRBV10-3 and TRBJ2-1; no reliable D call. Per germline, CDR1 ENHRY and CDR2 SYGVKD. The CDR3 spans 12 residues. V was pared by 11 bases and J by 8 bases, with 16 bases between. The CDR3: CASADPPDEQFF. Written as DNA, the CDR3 is TGTGCCTCCGCGGACCCCCCGGATGAGCAGTTCTTC.

This clonotype was detected many times. V and J are TRBV10-3 and TRBJ2-3, with D possibly matching TRBD2 (5 bases). Germline CDR1 ENHRY, CDR2 SYGVKD. This CDR3 contains 12 residues. Deletions cut 5 bases from V and 7 bases from J, with 10 bases between. For the CDR3, the DNA is TGTGCCATCAGTCCCCGAGGGAATACGCAGTATTTT. Translating gives CAISPRGNTQYF.

The J gene is TRBJ2-7, the V gene TRBV9; D call uncertain. From germline, CDR1 is SGDLS and CDR2 YYNGEE. The CDR3 is 13 residues long. Deletions cut 0 bases from V and 2 bases from J, with 6 bases between. CDR3 amino acids: CASSVGSAYEQYF. The CDR3 DNA is TGTGCCAGCAGCGTAGGCAGCGCCTACGAGCAGTACTTC.